The T cell receptor (beta chain) described here comes from a study of blood T cell repertoires in COVID-19. The wider study: Sample material is recorded as cDNA or gDNA derived from T cells, B-cell-depleted T cells, or PBMCs.

This clone was recorded once. Residents of under 25 US areas, aged about 18 to 89 years, made up the participants. Profiled with immunoSEQ multiplex PCR; TCRdb holds only in-frame clones, not every one. The table records under 450,000 clones, roughly four fifths of them present only once. The germline V and J ends were trimmed by 1 base and 1 base, with 10 bases remaining between them. From germline, CDR1 is SGHVS and CDR2 FNYEAQ. CDR3 length: 15 amino acids. The receptor's source is a woman aged 45-59 years who had recovered from COVID-19. The sequenced material came from PBMCs or T cells enriched from blood (not recorded which). This chain uses TRBV7-6 with TRBJ2-5; D not resolved. The CDR3 loop reads CASSLGFSGQETQYF. The CDR3 nucleotides are TGTGCCAGCAGCTTAGGATTTTCGGGCCAAGAGACCCAGTACTTC. Supplemented by reference TRBV7-6 and TRBJ2-5, the full variable domain reads GAGVSQSPRYKVTKRGQDVALRCDPISGHVSLYWYRQALGQGPEFLTYFNYEAQQDKSGLPNDRFSAERPEGSISTLTIQRTEQRDSAMYRCASSLGFSGQETQYFGPGTRLLVL.